Following are 16 T cell receptor beta chains from one sample sequenced in a study of cytomegalovirus exposure and HLA in healthy donors. The study ran its PCR with 60 Vbeta and 13 Jbeta primers. Produced via immunoSEQ multiplex PCR; TCRdb's table is partial and in-frame only. The sample has fewer than 110,000 clones; around 85% are singletons. The sample consisted of PBMCs. These receptors all stem from a young man in good health and CMV-seronegative.

A few counts support this clone. CDR3 bases: TGTGCCAGTATCTCTACGGACAGGGGATATACCGGGGAGCTGTTTTTT. It encodes CASISTDRGYTGELFF. J is TRBJ2-2 and V is TRBV19; 9 bases match TRBD1. Germline CDR1 and CDR2: LNHDA and SQIVND (reference sequence). Trimming at V came to 7 bases and at J to 5 bases, leaving 11 bases not matched to a gene. This CDR3 has 16 residues.

This chain connects TRBV5-6 to TRBJ2-7; TRBD2 is a possible D gene (5 bases). CDR3 length: 15 residues. Trimming cost V 4 bases and J 0 bases, with 14 bases left between them. CDR1 and CDR2 (germline): SGHDT, YYEEEE. DNA for the CDR3: TGTGCCAGCAGCCCGAGCGGAAGGACCTCCTACGAGCAGTACTTC. This gives the protein CASSPSGRTSYEQYF.

This chain connects TRBV15 to TRBJ2-7, with 7 positions matching TRBD2. The germline V gene has CDR1 LNHNV and CDR2 YYDKDF (reference sequence). This CDR3 region has 18 residues. J was trimmed by 3 bases and V by 0 bases; bases with no gene match: 14. CDR3: CATSRDAAGELGFYEQYF. CDR3 in DNA: TGTGCCACCAGCAGAGATGCGGCGGGAGAGCTTGGATTCTACGAGCAGTACTTC.

The chain recombines TRBV11-2 with TRBJ2-1; TRBD2 matches 13 bases. V lost 5 bases to trimming and J lost 4 bases; unmatched junction nucleotides: 2. Germline V gene lookup returns CDR1 SGHAT and CDR2 FQNNGV. The CDR3 covers 15 residues. CDR3 sequence reads: CASSGTSGVYNEQFF. The CDR3 DNA is TGTGCCAGCAGCGGGACTAGCGGGGTTTACAATGAGCAGTTCTTC.

The V and J genes are TRBV2 and TRBJ1-2, with D possibly matching TRBD1 (5 bases). The CDR3 length is 12 residues. Trimming stripped 7 bases from V and 3 bases from J, with 9 bases between. Germline assignment: CDR1 SNHLY and CDR2 FYNNEI. CDR3 residues: CASKVRDYGYTF. As DNA, the CDR3 is TGTGCCAGCAAGGTCAGGGACTATGGCTACACCTTC.

The rearrangement links TRBV6-5 to TRBJ2-7, with 10 nucleotides matching TRBD1. This CDR3 has 14 residues. J was trimmed by 4 bases and V by 9 bases; bases with no gene match: 9. In germline, CDR1 is MNHEY, CDR2 SVGAGI. The CDR3 reads CASYGRQGAYEQYF. CDR3 in DNA: TGTGCCAGTTACGGGAGACAGGGGGCGTACGAGCAGTACTTC.

V and J are TRBV18 and TRBJ2-7; TRBD2 matches at 7 bases. Trimming took 5 bases from V and 2 from J; bases not matched to a gene: 3. Germline V gene sequence: CDR1 KGHSH, CDR2 LQKENI. CDR3 length: 13 amino acids. As DNA, the CDR3 is TGTGCCAGCTCATCGGGGACTACCTACGAGCAGTACTTC. Its translation: CASSSGTTYEQYF.

This clone has only a few counts. The chain couples TRBV7-3 to TRBJ2-3, with 9 bases aligning to TRBD2. The ends lost 2 bases at V and 5 bases at J; junction bases unmatched: 5. CDR3 length: 15 amino acids. Germline V gene lookup returns CDR1 SGHTA and CDR2 FQGTGA. The CDR3 DNA reads TGTGCCAGCAGCTTAGGGGGAGCGGGAGGAGATACGCAGTATTTT. Its translation: CASSLGGAGGDTQYF.

This clone was seen a single time. This chain uses TRBV29-1 with TRBJ2-7; 10 bases are shared with TRBD1. The V gene's germline CDR1 is SQVTM and CDR2 ANQGSEA. The CDR3 contains 11 residues. After removal of 4 bases from V and 7 bases from J, the junction contained 1 base not matched to a gene. Here the CDR3 reads CSVGQGAEQYF. CDR3 nucleotides: TGCAGCGTTGGACAGGGGGCTGAGCAGTACTTC.

The CDR3 bases are TGTGCCACCAGCGACAGGTTCCACGAGCAGTACTTC. Protein: CATSDRFHEQYF. This sequence joins TRBV15 and TRBJ2-7, with TRBD1 as a possible D gene (6 bases). The CDR3 is made up of 12 amino acids. V gave up 5 bases and J gave up 5 bases, with 10 bases separating them. Germline CDR1 LNHNV, CDR2 YYDKDF (reference sequence).

This clone was picked up a small number of times. V gene TRBV19 combines with J gene TRBJ1-2, with D uncertain. The V and J ends lost 11 bases and 5 bases respectively, with 12 bases between them. The CDR3 loop spans 11 amino acids. Germline CDR1 is LNHDA and CDR2 is SQIVND (reference sequence). The CDR3 coding sequence is TGTGCCCTACCCGGGTGTTATGGCTACACCTTC. Translating it yields CALPGCYGYTF.

The rearrangement uses TRBV5-1 and TRBJ1-1; 9 positions agree with TRBD1. In germline, CDR1 is SGHRS, CDR2 YFSETQ. This CDR3 is 14 amino acids long. With V trimmed by 4 bases and J by 3 bases, 4 bases remained unmatched. The chain's CDR3 is CASSLRTGDTEAFF. CDR3 nucleotide sequence: TGCGCCAGCAGCCTACGGACAGGGGACACTGAAGCTTTCTTT.

The genes are TRBV30 and TRBJ2-1; D is uncertain. Germline values: CDR1 GTSNPN, CDR2 SVGIG (reference sequence). The CDR3 has 14 amino acids. Trimming took off 0 bases at V and 5 bases at J, with 11 bases between the two ends. Here the CDR3 reads CAWSVPGVDNEQFF. As DNA, the CDR3 is TGTGCCTGGAGTGTACCCGGAGTCGACAATGAGCAGTTCTTC.

This chain uses TRBV2 with TRBJ2-7; 9 nucleotides align to TRBD2. In germline, CDR1 is SNHLY, CDR2 FYNNEI. With 7 bases clipped from V and 4 bases from J, the junction kept 11 bases outside the gene matches. This CDR3 is 15 amino acids long. DNA for the CDR3: TGTGCCAGCATCGCAGCTGGCGGGAGGGAATACGAGCAGTACTTC. It encodes CASIAAGGREYEQYF. Complete variable domain (other parts from reference TRBV2 and TRBJ2-7): EPEVTQTPSHQVTQMGQEVILRCVPISNHLYFYWYRQILGQKVEFLVSFYNNEISEKSEIFDDQFSVERPDGSNFTLKIRSTKLEDSAMYFCASIAAGGREYEQYFGPGTRLTVT.

V and J are TRBV15 and TRBJ2-5, with D possibly being TRBD1 (5 bases). This CDR3 is 16 amino acids long. Trimming took off 0 bases at V and 0 bases at J, with 11 bases between the two ends. Germline values: CDR1 LNHNV, CDR2 YYDKDF (reference sequence). The CDR3 DNA reads as TGTGCCACCAGCAGAGATTGGGGCGGAAACCAAGAGACCCAGTACTTC. Translating it yields CATSRDWGGNQETQYF.

CDR3 DNA sequence: TGTGCCAGCAGCTTGAGAGGGAGGTGGACCTACGAGCAGTACTTC. Its translation is CASSLRGRWTYEQYF. V is TRBV5-4 and J is TRBJ2-7, with D tentatively TRBD2 (6 bases). Between the trimmed V and J ends, which lost 1 base and 2 bases, there was a span of 13 bases. The CDR3 runs to 15 residues. CDR1 and CDR2 from the germline V gene are SGHNT and YYREEE (reference sequence).